Below, 4 T cell receptor beta chains from the same sample are listed, as sequenced in a study of blood T cell repertoires in COVID-19. Repertoires were generated with immunoSEQ multiplex PCR, while TCRdb's copy carries only in-frame clones and drops some. Of 100,000 to 150,000 clones listed, roughly 91% are singletons. The sequenced material came from peripheral blood. All receptors come from a human donor in a cohort sampled during active COVID-19.

This clone has only one observation. The chain carries TRBV19 and TRBJ1-2; 7 bases are shared with TRBD1. V trimming: 1 base; J trimming: 2 bases; junction bases outside the gene matches: 1. The CDR3 is made up of 14 amino acids. The germline CDR1 and CDR2 sequences are LNHDA and SQIVND (reference sequence). The CDR3 sequence is CASSIGDSNYGYTF. The DNA for the CDR3 is TGTGCCAGTAGTATAGGGGACAGCAACTATGGCTACACCTTC.

V gene TRBV7-2 combines with J gene TRBJ2-3; 8 nucleotides match TRBD1. The ends lost 3 bases at V and 2 bases at J; junction bases unmatched: 7. The CDR3 spans 16 residues. Germline V gene sequence: CDR1 SGHTA, CDR2 FQGNSA. CDR3 protein: CASSFATGASTDTQYF. In nucleotides, the CDR3 is TGTGCCAGCAGCTTTGCGACAGGGGCCTCCACAGATACGCAGTATTTT. The full variable domain, with the rest looked up from reference TRBV7-2 and TRBJ2-3, is GAGVSQSPSNKVTEKGKDVELRCDPISGHTALYWYRQSLGQGLEFLIYFQGNSAPDKSGLPSDRFSAERTGGSVSTLTIQRTQQEDSAVYLCASSFATGASTDTQYFGPGTRLTVL.

This chain uses TRBV3-1 (or the pseudogene TRBV3-2) with TRBJ2-2; 13 positions match TRBD2. CDR1 is LGHDT, CDR2 YNNKEL, per germline (reference sequence). The CDR3 has 16 amino acids. The trim removed 4 bases at V and 6 bases at J, leaving 5 bases unmatched. CDR3 region: CASSPGLAGEAGELFF. Written as DNA, the CDR3 is TGTGCCAGCAGCCCCGGACTAGCGGGAGAGGCCGGGGAGCTGTTTTTT.

V usage is TRBV6-2 or TRBV6-3 and J usage is TRBJ2-3; D is possibly TRBD2 (5 bases). The CDR3 has 14 residues. From germline, CDR1 is MNHEY and CDR2 SVGEGT. The ends were cut back, 5 bases at V and 4 bases at J, with 13 bases in the middle. This CDR3 reads CASSKVEVADTQYF. DNA for the CDR3: TGTGCCAGCAGTAAAGTGGAGGTGGCAGATACGCAGTATTTT.